The rows below give T cell receptor beta chains drawn from one sample of a study of cytomegalovirus exposure and HLA in healthy donors. Repertoires were generated with immunoSEQ multiplex PCR, while TCRdb's copy carries only in-frame clones and drops some. The sample includes roughly 150,000 clones, roughly 75% of them seen just once. The sequenced sample was PBMCs. The source of these receptors is a female donor in good health and CMV-seronegative. The CDR3 runs from the conserved cysteine through the conserved F or W. Each record gives: V gene, D gene, clone size, J gene, CDR3 DNA, CDR3 protein. A D gene is named only where the DNA matches it firmly. Clone size, where shown, is once, few, many, or a class for clones that have expanded.

v_call: TRBV6-1; d_call: TRBD2; clone_size: .; j_call: TRBJ2-1; cdr3_nt: TGTGCCAGCGGCCTAGCGGGAGGTTACAATGAGCAGTTCTTC; cdr3_aa: CASGLAGGYNEQFF
v_call: TRBV19; d_call: .; clone_size: .; j_call: TRBJ1-5; cdr3_nt: TGTGCCAGTAGTATGGAGGGGGGGCATAGCAATCAGCCCCAGCATTTT; cdr3_aa: CASSMEGGHSNQPQHF
v_call: TRBV4-1; d_call: .; clone_size: .; j_call: TRBJ1-1; cdr3_nt: TGCGCCAGCAGCCGCCGAGAGGACACTGAAGCTTTCTTT; cdr3_aa: CASSRREDTEAFF
v_call: TRBV6-5; d_call: .; clone_size: .; j_call: TRBJ1-5; cdr3_nt: TGTGCCAGCAGTTCGTCATATAGTCAGCCCCAGCATTTT; cdr3_aa: CASSSSYSQPQHF
v_call: TRBV14; d_call: TRBD1; clone_size: .; j_call: TRBJ1-1; cdr3_nt: TGTGCCAGCAGCCAAGATCGGACAGGGTTGATGGCTGAAGCTTTCTTT; cdr3_aa: CASSQDRTGLMAEAFF
v_call: TRBV6-1; d_call: .; clone_size: few; j_call: TRBJ2-2; cdr3_nt: TGTGCCAGCAGTAAGGACAGCAGCACCGGGGAGCTGTTTTTT; cdr3_aa: CASSKDSSTGELFF
v_call: TRBV7-2; d_call: .; clone_size: once; j_call: TRBJ1-2; cdr3_nt: TGTGCCAGCAGCCCTAGGTCGGGGGAGGTGAATGGCTACACCTTC; cdr3_aa: CASSPRSGEVNGYTF
v_call: TRBV6-1; d_call: .; clone_size: .; j_call: TRBJ2-7; cdr3_nt: TGTGCCAGCAAAAGGGGCGAGTTCGGCGAGCAGTACTTC; cdr3_aa: CASKRGEFGEQYF
v_call: TRBV4-1; d_call: .; clone_size: .; j_call: TRBJ2-1; cdr3_nt: TGCGCCAGCAGCCATGTACACAGGGTAAATGGCGAGCAGTTCTTC; cdr3_aa: CASSHVHRVNGEQFF
v_call: TRBV7-2; d_call: TRBD1; clone_size: .; j_call: TRBJ1-4; cdr3_nt: TGTGCCAGCAGCTTATCCCAGGGGGCATCTAATGAAAAACTGTTTTTT; cdr3_aa: CASSLSQGASNEKLFF
v_call: TRBV11-3; d_call: TRBD2; clone_size: .; j_call: TRBJ2-3; cdr3_nt: TGTGCCAGCAGCCTAAGGCGGGGGGCAGGAGATACGCAGTATTTT; cdr3_aa: CASSLRRGAGDTQYF
v_call: TRBV30; d_call: .; clone_size: .; j_call: TRBJ2-5; cdr3_nt: TGTGCCTGGAGCGCGAAGACCCAGTACTTC; cdr3_aa: CAWSAKTQYF
v_call: TRBV9; d_call: .; clone_size: .; j_call: TRBJ1-6; cdr3_nt: TGTGCCAGCAGCGTAGGCGGGCCTGAGGGGGCCCTCCACTTT; cdr3_aa: CASSVGGPEGALHF
v_call: TRBV7-2; d_call: .; clone_size: .; j_call: TRBJ1-4; cdr3_nt: TGTGCCAGCAGCCAAAGCCATACAACTAATGAAAAACTGTTTTTT; cdr3_aa: CASSQSHTTNEKLFF
v_call: TRBV29-1; d_call: TRBD1; clone_size: .; j_call: TRBJ1-1; cdr3_nt: TGCAGCGCGAGAACGGACAGGGCCGGAATCTTT; cdr3_aa: CSARTDRAGIF
v_call: TRBV7-2; d_call: .; clone_size: .; j_call: TRBJ2-4; cdr3_nt: TGTGCCAGCAGCTTAGAGGGGCCAGCCAAAAACATTCAGTACTTC; cdr3_aa: CASSLEGPAKNIQYF
v_call: TRBV27; d_call: .; clone_size: .; j_call: TRBJ2-4; cdr3_nt: TGTGCCAGCAGTTTAACCTACTTAGACCCGGGAGCCAAAAACATTCAGTACTTC; cdr3_aa: CASSLTYLDPGAKNIQYF
v_call: TRBV2; d_call: .; clone_size: .; j_call: TRBJ1-1; cdr3_nt: TGTGCCAGCACCATCAACACTGAAGCTTTCTTT; cdr3_aa: CASTINTEAFF
v_call: TRBV18; d_call: .; clone_size: .; j_call: TRBJ1-6; cdr3_nt: TGTGCCAGCTCACTTCCGGCAGGGCCGAATTCACCCCTCCACTTT; cdr3_aa: CASSLPAGPNSPLHF
v_call: TRBV11-2; d_call: .; clone_size: few; j_call: TRBJ2-3; cdr3_nt: TGTGCCAGCAGCCCCAACTTTGGAGGGCCCCGGCGGGATACGCAGTATTTT; cdr3_aa: CASSPNFGGPRRDTQYF
v_call: TRBV10-3; d_call: TRBD2; clone_size: .; j_call: TRBJ2-7; cdr3_nt: TGTGCCATCAGTCCGACTAGCGGGAGACTCCCGTTCCTCGAGCAGTACTTC; cdr3_aa: CAISPTSGRLPFLEQYF
v_call: TRBV29-1; d_call: .; clone_size: .; j_call: TRBJ1-1; cdr3_nt: TGCAGCGTTGATGCAGGGGACACTGAAGCTTTCTTT; cdr3_aa: CSVDAGDTEAFF
v_call: TRBV27; d_call: TRBD1; clone_size: .; j_call: TRBJ2-1; cdr3_nt: TGTGCCAGCAGCCGGACAGGGGCTGAGCAGTTCTTC; cdr3_aa: CASSRTGAEQFF
v_call: TRBV6-6; d_call: .; clone_size: .; j_call: TRBJ1-5; cdr3_nt: TGTGCCAGCAGCACCCAGGGAAGGAGCAATCAGCCCCAGCATTTT; cdr3_aa: CASSTQGRSNQPQHF
v_call: TRBV5-5; d_call: TRBD1; clone_size: .; j_call: TRBJ1-1; cdr3_nt: TGTGCCAGCAGCTCCGACAGGGGGATGAACACTGAAGCTTTCTTT; cdr3_aa: CASSSDRGMNTEAFF
v_call: TRBV5-4; d_call: TRBD1; clone_size: once; j_call: TRBJ1-3; cdr3_nt: TGTGCCAGCAGCGGGGGACAGGGAAACACCATATATTTT; cdr3_aa: CASSGGQGNTIYF
v_call: TRBV2; d_call: TRBD1; clone_size: .; j_call: TRBJ2-7; cdr3_nt: TGTGCCAGCAGTGATGACAGGGGCTCCGAGCAGTACTTC; cdr3_aa: CASSDDRGSEQYF
v_call: TRBV2; d_call: .; clone_size: once; j_call: TRBJ2-2; cdr3_nt: TGTGCTACGGGTCCCACCGGGGAGCTGTTTTTT; cdr3_aa: CATGPTGELFF